The sequence of this TCR beta chain was determined in a study of early T cells in non-severe SARS-CoV-2 infection. TCRdb analysed the 5' RACE reads with MiXCR anew, one entry per CDR3 protein. The sample gives over 30,000 distinct CDR3 sequences, 7% to 7.5% of which show up once; around 13% is in the top ten. There are a few counts of this clonotype. This receptor was obtained from an adult who was a healthcare worker with PCR-confirmed SARS-CoV-2 infection or an uninfected control (not recorded which). The sample here was whole blood, taken at baseline.

The CDR3 DNA is TGCGCCAGCAGCTTGCGGAGCTCCTACGAGCAGTACTTC. Protein product: CASSLRSSYEQYF. The J gene is TRBJ2-7, the V gene TRBV5-1, with D uncertain. The germline CDR1 and CDR2 sequences are SGHRS and YFSETQ. The V end was cut by 1 base, the J end by 0 bases, with 5 bases between. This CDR3 contains 13 residues. The full variable domain, completed using reference TRBV5-1 and TRBJ2-7, is KAGVTQTPRYLIKTRGQQVTLSCSPISGHRSVSWYQQTPGQGLQFLFEYFSETQRNKGNFPGRFSGRQFSNSRSEMNVSTLELGDSALYLCASSLRSSYEQYFGPGTRLTVT.